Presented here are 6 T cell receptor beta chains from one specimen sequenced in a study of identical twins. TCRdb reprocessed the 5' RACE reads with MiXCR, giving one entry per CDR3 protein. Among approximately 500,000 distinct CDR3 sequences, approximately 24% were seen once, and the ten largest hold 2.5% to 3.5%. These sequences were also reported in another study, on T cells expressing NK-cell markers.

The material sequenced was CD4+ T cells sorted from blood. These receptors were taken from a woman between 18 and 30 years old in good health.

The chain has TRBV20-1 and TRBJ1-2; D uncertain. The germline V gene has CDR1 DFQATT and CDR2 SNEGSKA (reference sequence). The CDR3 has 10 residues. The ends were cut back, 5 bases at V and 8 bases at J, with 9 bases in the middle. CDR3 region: CSAPDRGYTF. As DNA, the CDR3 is TGCAGTGCTCCTGACCGCGGCTACACCTTC.

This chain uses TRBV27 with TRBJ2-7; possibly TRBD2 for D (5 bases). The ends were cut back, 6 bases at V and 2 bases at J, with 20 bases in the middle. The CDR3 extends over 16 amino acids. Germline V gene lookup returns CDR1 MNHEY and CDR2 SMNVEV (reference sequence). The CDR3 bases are TGTGCCAGCAGCAAGACTATTTTAGTGCCTACCTACGAGCAGTACTTC. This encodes CASSKTILVPTYEQYF.

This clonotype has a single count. The CDR3 spells CASSNTGGSYNEQFF. CDR3 DNA sequence: TGCGCCAGCAGCAACACGGGGGGCTCCTACAATGAGCAGTTCTTC. The gene calls are TRBV5-1 and TRBJ2-1; 7 bases line up with TRBD2. The V segment lost 4 bases and the J segment 0 bases; nucleotides outside the gene matches: 4. There are 15 residues in the CDR3. Germline V gives CDR1 SGHRS, CDR2 YFSETQ.

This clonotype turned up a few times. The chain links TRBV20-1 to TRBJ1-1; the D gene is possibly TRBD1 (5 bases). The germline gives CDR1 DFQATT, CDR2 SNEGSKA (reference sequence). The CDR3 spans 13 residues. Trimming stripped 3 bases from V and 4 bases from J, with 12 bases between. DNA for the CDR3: TGCAGTGCTAGGGAGGACACGAGCACTGAAGCTTTCTTT. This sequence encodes CSAREDTSTEAFF.

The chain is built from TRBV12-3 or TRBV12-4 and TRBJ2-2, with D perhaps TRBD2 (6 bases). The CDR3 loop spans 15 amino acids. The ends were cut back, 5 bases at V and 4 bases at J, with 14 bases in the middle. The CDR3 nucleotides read TGTGCCAGCAGTGGAAGACTAGTCGGCACCGGGGAGCTGTTTTTT. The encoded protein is CASSGRLVGTGELFF.

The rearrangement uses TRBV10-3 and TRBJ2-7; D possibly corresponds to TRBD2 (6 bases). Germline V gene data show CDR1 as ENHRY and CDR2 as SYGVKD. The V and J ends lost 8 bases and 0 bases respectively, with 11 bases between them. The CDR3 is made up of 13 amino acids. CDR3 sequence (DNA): TGTGCCATCGGTAGCGGATACTCCTACGAGCAGTACTTC. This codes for CAIGSGYSYEQYF.